A single sample is the source of the 31 T cell receptor beta chains below, sequenced in a study of early T cells in non-severe SARS-CoV-2 infection. TCRdb re-analysed the 5' RACE reads in MiXCR, keeping a single row per CDR3 protein. Of about 60,000 distinct CDR3 sequences in the sample, about an eighth are singletons; the top ten hold around 4.2%. The sequenced sample was whole blood. The receptors were gathered from an adult who was a healthcare worker with PCR-confirmed SARS-CoV-2 infection or an uninfected control (not recorded which).

The chain employs TRBV6-2 or TRBV6-3 and TRBJ2-3; D call uncertain. Germline CDR1 MNHEY, CDR2 SVGEGT. V shed 4 bases and J shed 3 bases, with 11 bases lying between them. The CDR3 totals 14 residues. The DNA of the CDR3 is TGTGCCAGCAGTTGGGTCTCTAGAACAGATACGCAGTATTTT. Translating it yields CASSWVSRTDTQYF.

This clonotype was detected ten times or more. The chain carries TRBV29-1 and TRBJ2-3, with D possibly being TRBD2 (6 bases). The CDR3 runs to 14 residues. Trimming shortened V by 1 base and J by 3 bases, and 11 bases separated the two germline ends. Germline assignment: CDR1 SQVTM and CDR2 ANQGSEA. The CDR3 DNA is TGCAGCGTTGAAGCCCTGGGGGGTACAGATACGCAGTATTTT. Protein: CSVEALGGTDTQYF.

The chain joins TRBV29-1 to TRBJ1-1; D remains unclear. The V end lost 3 bases, the J end lost 4 bases, and 9 bases lay between the germline ends. Germline CDR1 SQVTM, CDR2 ANQGSEA. The CDR3 is 12 residues long. The CDR3 DNA is TGCAGCGTTGATCAGCCGGGCACTGAAGCTTTCTTT. This gives the protein CSVDQPGTEAFF.

This clonotype has only one observation. J is TRBJ2-7 and V is TRBV20-1; D may be TRBD1 (6 bases). The CDR3 runs to 12 residues. CDR1 and CDR2 (germline): DFQATT, SNEGSKA (reference sequence). Trimming removed 4 bases from V and 3 bases from J, with 10 bases in between. CDR3 sequence: CSAKGVGYEQYF. CDR3 DNA: TGCAGTGCTAAGGGGGTGGGCTACGAGCAGTACTTC.

This clonotype was seen repeatedly, ten times or more. The chain joins TRBV19 to TRBJ1-2; D call uncertain. Between the trimmed V and J ends, which lost 5 bases and 1 base, there was a span of 8 bases. Looked up from germline, CDR1 is LNHDA and CDR2 is SQIVND (reference sequence). This CDR3 comprises 13 residues. The CDR3 protein is CASSPGVNYGYTF. In nucleotides, the CDR3 is TGTGCCAGTAGTCCCGGGGTTAACTATGGCTACACCTTC.

This clonotype was seen ten or more times. The rearrangement joins TRBV7-9 to TRBJ1-1; D is uncertain. Trimming took 1 base from V and 4 from J, leaving 10 bases between them. The CDR3 sequence is 14 residues long. CDR1 SEHNR and CDR2 FQNEAQ come from the germline V gene (reference sequence). The CDR3 coding sequence is TGTGCCAGCAGCTTAGAGGCCCTTGGCACTGAAGCTTTCTTT. Translation: CASSLEALGTEAFF.

There are a few counts of this clonotype. J is TRBJ1-5 and V is TRBV6-2 or TRBV6-3; D is unclear. Trimming left V 0 bases short and J 4 bases short, with 10 bases between. Germline V gene lookup returns CDR1 MNHEY and CDR2 SVGEGT. The CDR3 totals 15 residues. This CDR3 is CASSYSDGFNQPQHF. The CDR3 DNA is TGTGCCAGCAGTTACTCCGACGGATTTAATCAGCCCCAGCATTTT.

The chain carries TRBV11-2 and TRBJ2-5; TRBD1 agrees at 8 bases. The CDR3 length is 15 residues. CDR1 is SGHAT and CDR2 is FQNNGV in the germline V gene. Germline trimming cut 5 bases from V and 2 bases from J; bases unmatched to any gene: 7. The CDR3 protein is CASSITGGVQETQYF. The DNA for the CDR3 is TGTGCCAGCAGCATTACAGGGGGAGTTCAAGAGACCCAGTACTTC.

This clonotype was seen more than once but under ten times. This chain joins TRBV7-9 and TRBJ1-1; D not certain. The CDR3 length is 13 residues. Per germline, CDR1 SEHNR and CDR2 FQNEAQ (reference sequence). V dropped 6 bases and J dropped 4 bases, with 12 bases sitting between them. CDR3 nucleotides: TGTGCCAGCAGTGTTGGTAGACCCACTGAAGCTTTCTTT. Its translation is CASSVGRPTEAFF.

At least ten counts were recorded for this clonotype. V is TRBV9 and J is TRBJ2-1, with D perhaps TRBD1 or TRBD2 (7 bases each). The germline V and J ends were trimmed by 2 bases and 5 bases, with 20 bases remaining between them. CDR1 SGDLS and CDR2 YYNGEE come from the germline V gene. This CDR3 is 17 amino acids long. This CDR3 reads CASSVYPLRGGNNEQFF. The CDR3 DNA reads as TGTGCCAGCAGCGTCTACCCCCTCAGGGGGGGGAACAATGAGCAGTTCTTC.

In this sample, this clonotype turned up a few times. The chain joins TRBV7-2 to TRBJ1-6, with 7 nucleotides matching TRBD1. J gave up 0 bases and V 1 base, and 9 bases lay outside the gene matches. The CDR3 loop spans 19 amino acids. Germline-derived CDR1 and CDR2 are SGHTA and FQGNSA. CDR3 sequence (DNA): TGTGCCAGCAGCTTAGAGCTTTCCCGGGACAGCTCCTATAATTCACCCCTCCACTTT. Protein: CASSLELSRDSSYNSPLHF.

This clonotype turned up a few times. The V call is TRBV7-2, the J call TRBJ2-7; 7 bases map to TRBD1. This CDR3 region has 15 residues. Germline CDR1 reads SGHTA; CDR2 reads FQGNSA. V gave up 1 base and J gave up 4 bases; unmatched junction bases: 7. The CDR3 coding sequence is TGTGCCAGCAGCTTAGGGCAGGGGGACATATACGAGCAGTACTTC. Translating it yields CASSLGQGDIYEQYF.

This clonotype was observed a handful of times. This chain joins TRBV12-3 or TRBV12-4 and TRBJ2-3; TRBD1 matches 7 bases. V lost 6 bases, J lost 4 bases, and 10 bases stayed unmatched. CDR3 size: 15 residues. CDR3 in DNA: TGTGCCAGCAGCCGACAGGGCCCCCAGGCAGATACGCAGTATTTT. This gives the protein CASSRQGPQADTQYF.

This chain uses TRBV10-3 with TRBJ2-7; 8 nucleotides line up with TRBD1. The CDR3 covers 13 residues. Germline CDR1 reads ENHRY; CDR2 reads SYGVKD. The J segment lost 5 bases and the V segment lost 2 bases, leaving 2 bases of the junction unmatched. The CDR3: CAISETRGHEQYF. CDR3 in DNA: TGTGCCATCAGTGAGACCAGGGGGCACGAGCAGTACTTC.

The rearrangement joins TRBV6-4 to TRBJ1-5, with TRBD1 identical over 8 bases. Per germline, CDR1 MRHNA and CDR2 SNTAGT. CDR3 length: 15 amino acids. The trim removed 3 bases at V and 9 bases at J, leaving 10 bases unmatched. In DNA form, the CDR3 reads TGTGCCAGCAGTGATACGGACAGGGAAGGTCGGCCCCAGCATTTT. It is translated as CASSDTDREGRPQHF.

This clonotype was detected ten times or more. J is TRBJ1-1 and V is TRBV29-1; D possibly corresponds to TRBD1 (6 bases). The CDR3 totals 13 residues. Germline lookup yields CDR1 SQVTM and CDR2 ANQGSEA. V was clipped by 2 bases and J by 10 bases, with 17 bases between them. The CDR3 nucleotides read TGCAGCGTTGAAAGTCGGCGGGGGCTTGGAGCTTTCTTT. Translated: CSVESRRGLGAFF.

This clonotype has ten or more counts. This chain uses TRBV7-6 with TRBJ2-5; D is unclear. The CDR3 has 11 residues. Looked up from germline, CDR1 is SGHVS and CDR2 is FNYEAQ. With 7 bases removed from V and 1 base from J, the gap between germline ends came to 4 bases. CDR3 protein: CASTPQETQYF. CDR3 bases: TGTGCCAGCACCCCCCAAGAGACCCAGTACTTC.

This clonotype was seen ten or more times. This chain links TRBV29-1 with TRBJ1-1, with no clear D. CDR1 and CDR2 (germline): SQVTM, ANQGSEA. The CDR3 has 16 amino acids. Trimming left V 6 bases short and J 0 bases short, with 20 bases between. CDR3 residues: CSVGRGRDLMNTEAFF. DNA of the CDR3: TGCAGCGTCGGGCGGGGTCGAGATCTCATGAACACTGAAGCTTTCTTT. The complete variable domain, with remaining parts taken from reference TRBV29-1 and TRBJ1-1, reads SAVISQKPSRDICQRGTSLTIQCQVDSQVTMMFWYRQQPGQSLTLIATANQGSEATYESGFVIDKFPISRPNLTFSTLTVSNMSPEDSSIYLCSVGRGRDLMNTEAFFGQGTRLTVV.

The rearrangement links TRBV5-1 to TRBJ2-7, with D perhaps matching TRBD1 (6 bases). The germline V gene has CDR1 SGHRS and CDR2 YFSETQ. The CDR3 is made up of 14 amino acids. The V gene lost 2 bases and the J gene lost 6 bases, with 15 bases spanning the gap. Here the CDR3 DNA reads TGCGCCAGCAGCTTAAAGGGGGTAGCGTCCGAGCAGTACTTC. This codes for CASSLKGVASEQYF.

This clonotype came up many times. The V call is TRBV5-1, the J call TRBJ2-7, with D possibly called TRBD1 or TRBD2 (5 bases each). The CDR3 is 13 residues long. Germline V gene data show CDR1 as SGHRS and CDR2 as YFSETQ. The ends were cut back, 3 bases at V and 3 bases at J, with 10 bases in the middle. CDR3 loop: CASSWDANYEQYF. CDR3 bases: TGCGCCAGCAGCTGGGACGCAAACTACGAGCAGTACTTC.

This clonotype was detected ten times or more. The genes are TRBV5-1 and TRBJ2-3; D is unresolved. CDR3 length: 14 amino acids. Germline loops: CDR1 SGHRS, CDR2 YFSETQ. Trimming left V 0 bases short and J 2 bases short, with 7 bases between. The CDR3 bases are TGCGCCAGCAGCTTGGGGTTACACACAGATACGCAGTATTTT. This codes for CASSLGLHTDTQYF.

The chain has TRBV4-1 and TRBJ1-1; D is perhaps TRBD1 (5 bases). There are 17 residues in the CDR3. Trimming shortened V by 0 bases and J by 1 base, and 15 bases separated the two germline ends. From germline, CDR1 is MGHRA and CDR2 YSYEKL. The CDR3 nucleotides are TGCGCCAGCAGCCAAGATCCATGGACAAGGACGAACACTGAAGCTTTCTTT. It is translated as CASSQDPWTRTNTEAFF.

This rearrangement joins TRBV11-3 to TRBJ2-5, with D perhaps matching TRBD2 (5 bases). The CDR3 is made up of 14 amino acids. V gave up 8 bases and J gave up 7 bases, with 20 bases separating them. Germline assignment: CDR1 SGHNT and CDR2 YENEEA. CDR3 amino acids: CASALGSSSPTQYF. In DNA, the CDR3 is TGTGCCAGCGCACTAGGGTCTTCCTCCCCGACCCAGTACTTC. The full variable domain, its missing parts supplied by reference TRBV11-3 and TRBJ2-5, is EAGVVQSPRYKIIEKKQPVAFWCNPISGHNTLYWYLQNLGQGPELLIRYENEEAVDDSQLPKDRFSAERLKGVDSTLKIQPAELGDSAVYLCASALGSSSPTQYFGPGTRLLVL.

The rearrangement links TRBV5-4 to TRBJ2-7, with TRBD1 matching 10 bases. CDR3 length equals 14 residues. Germline V gene data show CDR1 as SGHNT and CDR2 as YYREEE (reference sequence). J lost 6 bases, V lost 3 bases, and 6 bases had no gene match. The CDR3 DNA reads TGTGCCAGCAGCTCCCGGGACAGGGGCCCCGAGCAGTACTTC. Protein: CASSSRDRGPEQYF.

The chain couples TRBV13 to TRBJ1-1, with D tentatively TRBD1 (6 bases). The CDR3 is 14 amino acids. Trimming cost V 2 bases and J 4 bases, with 11 bases left between them. Germline-derived CDR1 and CDR2 are PRHDT and FYEKMQ (reference sequence). This CDR3 reads CASSLSGGPTEAFF. The CDR3 DNA is TGTGCCAGCAGCTTAAGCGGGGGGCCCACTGAAGCTTTCTTT.

This chain joins TRBV7-9 and TRBJ2-3; 9 nucleotides agree with TRBD2. There are 15 residues in the CDR3. V lost 5 bases and J lost 8; bases outside the gene matches: 11. Germline V gives CDR1 SEHNR, CDR2 FQNEAQ (reference sequence). CDR3 sequence reads: CASSPGAGGPSTQYF. The CDR3, as DNA: TGTGCCAGCAGCCCGGGGGCGGGGGGGCCCAGTACGCAGTATTTT.

The V call is TRBV18, the J call TRBJ2-7; TRBD1 matches 10 bases. V shed 2 bases and J 2 bases; nucleotides not matched to a gene: 6. This CDR3 spans 16 amino acids. Germline CDR1 is KGHSH and CDR2 is LQKENI. The CDR3 reads CASSPNRDRGPYEQYF. CDR3 nucleotide sequence: TGTGCCAGCTCACCAAACCGGGACAGGGGACCCTACGAGCAGTACTTC.

This clonotype was detected a few times. The V and J genes are TRBV7-9 and TRBJ2-7; 7 bases line up with TRBD1. The CDR3 is 14 amino acids. CDR1 SEHNR and CDR2 FQNEAQ come from the germline V gene (reference sequence). V lost 5 bases to trimming and J lost 3 bases; unmatched junction nucleotides: 7. The CDR3 protein is CASSGGQRRYEQYF. In DNA, the CDR3 is TGTGCCAGCAGCGGGGGACAGAGACGCTACGAGCAGTACTTC.

In this sample, this clonotype turned up a few times. The CDR3 sequence is CASSLLQSNQPQHF. As DNA, the CDR3 is TGTGCCAGCAGTTTATTACAGTCCAATCAGCCCCAGCATTTT. This chain uses TRBV28 with TRBJ1-5; D is unresolved. CDR1 and CDR2 (germline): MDHEN, SYDVKM. Trimming pared 1 base from V and 3 bases from J, leaving 7 bases between. This CDR3 spans 14 amino acids.

This clonotype was picked up a small number of times. This chain links TRBV11-2 with TRBJ2-7; D gene ambiguous. V lost 0 bases, J lost 5 bases, and 11 bases lay in between. This CDR3 comprises 14 residues. CDR1 and CDR2 from the germline V gene are SGHAT and FQNNGV. DNA for the CDR3: TGTGCCAGCAGCTTAGAGGCAACGTCGGACGAGCAGTACTTC. This sequence encodes CASSLEATSDEQYF.

V usage is TRBV7-2 and J usage is TRBJ1-1; D not resolved. Per the germline V gene, CDR1 is SGHTA and CDR2 is FQGNSA. The CDR3 totals 13 residues. Trimming shortened V by 5 bases and J by 4 bases, and 11 bases separated the two germline ends. CDR3 DNA: TGTGCCAGCAGCAAAGCTGCGGGCACTGAAGCTTTCTTT. Translation: CASSKAAGTEAFF. Looking up the rest from reference TRBV7-2 and TRBJ1-1 gives the full variable domain: GAGVSQSPSNKVTEKGKDVELRCDPISGHTALYWYRQSLGQGLEFLIYFQGNSAPDKSGLPSDRFSAERTGGSVSTLTIQRTQQEDSAVYLCASSKAAGTEAFFGQGTRLTVV.